Listed below are T cell receptor beta chains from one sample, sequenced in a study of blood T cell repertoires in COVID-19. This table comes from immunoSEQ multiplex PCR, and its TCRdb copy is limited to in-frame clones, with some not included. In the table there are roughly 230,000 clones, about 88% of which are singletons. Input material: peripheral blood. Source of these receptors: a man between 65 and 85 years old with acute or convalescent COVID-19. CDR3s include the opening cysteine and the closing phenylalanine or tryptophan. Fields, in order: CDR3 DNA, CDR3 protein, D gene, J gene, V gene, clone size. D genes are given only for firm matches. Part of the rows lack a size; the others show once, few, many or a class for expanded clones.

CDR3nt: TGTGCCAGCAGATGGGGGGGAAACTCCTATAATTCACCCCTCCACTTT; CDR3aa: CASRWGGNSYNSPLHF; d_gene: -; j_gene: TRBJ1-6; v_gene: TRBV27; abundance: -
CDR3nt: TGTGCCAGCAGCTTAGGCGGGACAGGGGGTTCACCCCTCCACTTT; CDR3aa: CASSLGGTGGSPLHF; d_gene: TRBD1; j_gene: TRBJ1-6; v_gene: TRBV11-2; abundance: -
CDR3nt: TGTGCCAGTAGTATAGGACTAGCGACGAGCGGGGAGCTGTTTTTT; CDR3aa: CASSIGLATSGELFF; d_gene: TRBD2; j_gene: TRBJ2-2; v_gene: TRBV19; abundance: -
CDR3nt: TGTGCCAGCAGCTTACAGGGGCCTAACTATGGCTACACCTTC; CDR3aa: CASSLQGPNYGYTF; d_gene: TRBD1; j_gene: TRBJ1-2; v_gene: TRBV5-4; abundance: -
CDR3nt: TGTGCCAGCAGCTTGGCTACAGGGTCTTCCCCCAACACCATATATTTT; CDR3aa: CASSLATGSSPNTIYF; d_gene: -; j_gene: TRBJ1-3; v_gene: TRBV5-4; abundance: -
CDR3nt: TGTGCCAGCAGTCTCATAGCGTTCTCCTACAATGAGCAGTTCTTC; CDR3aa: CASSLIAFSYNEQFF; d_gene: -; j_gene: TRBJ2-1; v_gene: TRBV27; abundance: -
CDR3nt: TGTGCCAGCACCCCTCCGGGATCCTACGAGCAGTACTTC; CDR3aa: CASTPPGSYEQYF; d_gene: -; j_gene: TRBJ2-7; v_gene: TRBV5-6; abundance: -
CDR3nt: TGTGCCAGCAGTTCCCGGGACTACTTACCCAACGAGCAGTACTTC; CDR3aa: CASSSRDYLPNEQYF; d_gene: TRBD2; j_gene: TRBJ2-7; v_gene: TRBV6-5; abundance: -
CDR3nt: TGTGCCAGCAGCTGGAGGGGCGATTCACCCCTCCACTTT; CDR3aa: CASSWRGDSPLHF; d_gene: -; j_gene: TRBJ1-6; v_gene: TRBV21-1; abundance: -
CDR3nt: TGCGCCAGCCGGACTAGCGGGACAGGTAGGGATGAGCAGTTCTTC; CDR3aa: CASRTSGTGRDEQFF; d_gene: TRBD2; j_gene: TRBJ2-1; v_gene: TRBV5-1; abundance: -
CDR3nt: TGTGCCAGCAGTTTAACAGGGACTGGGGCCAACGTCCTGACTTTC; CDR3aa: CASSLTGTGANVLTF; d_gene: -; j_gene: TRBJ2-6; v_gene: TRBV27; abundance: -
CDR3nt: TGTGCCAGTAGTATTCAGGGCCTGGGCAATCAGCCCCAGCATTTT; CDR3aa: CASSIQGLGNQPQHF; d_gene: -; j_gene: TRBJ1-5; v_gene: TRBV19; abundance: -
CDR3nt: TGTGCCAGCAGACCGCCCGGACAGGCGCGATCACCCCTCCACTTT; CDR3aa: CASRPPGQARSPLHF; d_gene: TRBD1; j_gene: TRBJ1-6; v_gene: TRBV6-5; abundance: once
CDR3nt: TGTGCCAGCAGTTTACCGGGACAGGGGCTTCGCTACACCTTC; CDR3aa: CASSLPGQGLRYTF; d_gene: TRBD1; j_gene: TRBJ1-2; v_gene: TRBV28; abundance: -
CDR3nt: TGCGCCAGCAGCGGGGGGGACGCCACTGAAGCTTTCTTT; CDR3aa: CASSGGDATEAFF; d_gene: -; j_gene: TRBJ1-1; v_gene: TRBV5-1; abundance: -
CDR3nt: TGTGCCAGCAGCTTATTCGACAGGGGGCGATTTTCACCCCTCCACTTT; CDR3aa: CASSLFDRGRFSPLHF; d_gene: TRBD1; j_gene: TRBJ1-6; v_gene: TRBV7-2; abundance: few
CDR3nt: TGTGCCAGTAGTGGACAGGGCAAAAACATTCAGTACTTC; CDR3aa: CASSGQGKNIQYF; d_gene: TRBD1; j_gene: TRBJ2-4; v_gene: TRBV19; abundance: once
CDR3nt: TGTGCCAGCAGCGCCCTAGGGAGCTCCTACAATGAGCAGTTCTTC; CDR3aa: CASSALGSSYNEQFF; d_gene: -; j_gene: TRBJ2-1; v_gene: TRBV9; abundance: -
CDR3nt: TGCGCCAGCAGCCAAGGCGGGATAGACACCGGGGAGCTGTTTTTT; CDR3aa: CASSQGGIDTGELFF; d_gene: -; j_gene: TRBJ2-2; v_gene: TRBV4-3; abundance: -
CDR3nt: TGTGCCACCAGCACCGGACTAGATCCGAGAGGTGAGCAGTTCTTC; CDR3aa: CATSTGLDPRGEQFF; d_gene: TRBD2; j_gene: TRBJ2-1; v_gene: TRBV15; abundance: -
CDR3nt: TGTGCCAGCAGCTTAGGACAGGGCCGCTCTGGAAACACCATATATTTT; CDR3aa: CASSLGQGRSGNTIYF; d_gene: TRBD1; j_gene: TRBJ1-3; v_gene: TRBV7-6; abundance: -
CDR3nt: TGCGCCAGCAGCCCCGACAGGGTTGGTATCATTCAGTACTTC; CDR3aa: CASSPDRVGIIQYF; d_gene: TRBD1; j_gene: TRBJ2-4; v_gene: TRBV4-3; abundance: -
CDR3nt: TGCGCCAGCAGCCAAGAACGGCGTACGGGGCGGGGCTATGGCTACACCTTC; CDR3aa: CASSQERRTGRGYGYTF; d_gene: -; j_gene: TRBJ1-2; v_gene: TRBV4-1; abundance: -
CDR3nt: TGCGCCAGCAGCCAAGACTTGACAGGGTTCGGCTACACCTTC; CDR3aa: CASSQDLTGFGYTF; d_gene: TRBD1; j_gene: TRBJ1-2; v_gene: TRBV4-1; abundance: -
CDR3nt: TGTGCCAGCACCCAGCGGGAGGGCCCCTACGAGCAGTACTTC; CDR3aa: CASTQREGPYEQYF; d_gene: TRBD2; j_gene: TRBJ2-7; v_gene: TRBV28; abundance: -
CDR3nt: TGCGCCAGCAGCCTGGGTGGGACAGGGTACACCGGGGAGCTGTTTTTT; CDR3aa: CASSLGGTGYTGELFF; d_gene: TRBD1; j_gene: TRBJ2-2; v_gene: TRBV5-1; abundance: few
CDR3nt: TGTGCCACCAGCAGCGCCCCAGGACAGGGGGACGAGCAGTACTTC; CDR3aa: CATSSAPGQGDEQYF; d_gene: TRBD1; j_gene: TRBJ2-7; v_gene: TRBV15; abundance: -
CDR3nt: TGTGCCAGCAGTGAAGTTCAGAAACCCCAGCATTTT; CDR3aa: CASSEVQKPQHF; d_gene: -; j_gene: TRBJ1-5; v_gene: TRBV6-1; abundance: few
CDR3nt: TGTGCCAGCTCACCCAACAGGGGTGAGGGCTACACCTTC; CDR3aa: CASSPNRGEGYTF; d_gene: TRBD1; j_gene: TRBJ1-2; v_gene: TRBV18; abundance: -
CDR3nt: TGCGCCAGCAGCTTGGCGGGACAGGGAGCCTACGAGCAGTACTTC; CDR3aa: CASSLAGQGAYEQYF; d_gene: TRBD1; j_gene: TRBJ2-7; v_gene: TRBV5-1; abundance: -
CDR3nt: TGTGCCAGCAGTTTATCTGGGGGGGATACGCAGTATTTT; CDR3aa: CASSLSGGDTQYF; d_gene: -; j_gene: TRBJ2-3; v_gene: TRBV27; abundance: -
CDR3nt: TGTGCCAGTAGTATTTTCGGGCGACTCGGGACAGGGGGGCGGCCTAGCAATCAGCCCCAGCATTTT; CDR3aa: CASSIFGRLGTGGRPSNQPQHF; d_gene: TRBD1; j_gene: TRBJ1-5; v_gene: TRBV19; abundance: -
CDR3nt: TGTGCCAGCAGCCCTAGCGGGAAGGGTTACAATGAGCAGTTCTTC; CDR3aa: CASSPSGKGYNEQFF; d_gene: TRBD2; j_gene: TRBJ2-1; v_gene: TRBV7-3; abundance: -
CDR3nt: TGTGCCAGCAGTCTACAGGGAAGCTATGGCTACACCTTC; CDR3aa: CASSLQGSYGYTF; d_gene: -; j_gene: TRBJ1-2; v_gene: TRBV28; abundance: few
CDR3nt: TGTGCCAGCAGCTTGGGAAACCCACAGGCAACTAATGAAAAACTGTTTTTT; CDR3aa: CASSLGNPQATNEKLFF; d_gene: -; j_gene: TRBJ1-4; v_gene: TRBV5-4; abundance: -